The 28 T cell receptor beta chains listed next were all sequenced from one sample in a study of identifying expanded T cells in peripheral blood. The assay was immunoSEQ multiplex PCR, and TCRdb's table has in-frame clones only and misses some. The sample has about 63,000 clones, about four fifths seen once; the top ten hold 15% to 20%. The sequenced sample was blood. The receptors originated from a person aged 18-70 years in good health.

The chain recombines TRBV5-4 with TRBJ1-2; D gene ambiguous. The germline CDR1 and CDR2 sequences are SGHNT and YYREEE (reference sequence). V lost 3 bases to trimming and J lost 2 bases, with 20 bases between them. The CDR3 consists of 17 residues. The CDR3 bases are TGTGCCAGCAGCTCGGAATCGGCAGGCCTATTGAACTATGGCTACACCTTC. Protein: CASSSESAGLLNYGYTF.

This chain links TRBV6-1 with TRBJ2-1, with D possibly being TRBD1 (6 bases). CDR3 length: 13 amino acids. The germline V gene encodes CDR1 MNHNS and CDR2 SASEGT. V was cut by 2 bases and J by 11 bases, with 13 bases left in between. The CDR3 here is CASSENPRDKQFF. CDR3 DNA: TGTGCCAGCAGTGAAAACCCCCGGGACAAGCAGTTCTTC.

CDR3 residues: CASSPLPTGRNSPLHF. CDR3 in DNA: TGTGCCAGCTCACCCCTCCCGACAGGGAGGAATTCACCCCTCCACTTT. The V call is TRBV18, the J call TRBJ1-6; 7 nucleotides align to TRBD1. CDR3 length: 16 amino acids. With V trimmed by 3 bases and J by 7 bases, 9 bases remained unmatched. Germline assignment: CDR1 KGHSH and CDR2 LQKENI.

The V gene is TRBV6-6, the J gene TRBJ2-3; tentatively, D is TRBD2 (8 bases). Germline V lookup: CDR1 MNHNY, CDR2 SVGAGI (reference sequence). V was cut by 8 bases and J by 3 bases, with 15 bases left in between. The CDR3 sequence is 14 residues long. Here the CDR3 DNA reads TGTGCCAGCGGCCGGGAGGGGGCAACAGATACGCAGTATTTT. Residues: CASGREGATDTQYF.

J is TRBJ2-3 and V is TRBV5-1; 9 bases line up with TRBD1. The germline gives CDR1 SGHRS, CDR2 YFSETQ. The CDR3 has 15 amino acids. V was pared by 3 bases and J by 4 bases, with 6 bases of the junction left unmatched. The CDR3 here is CASSSGQGKADTQYF. The DNA of the CDR3 is TGCGCCAGCAGCTCCGGACAGGGGAAAGCAGATACGCAGTATTTT.

The chain uses TRBV5-6 and TRBJ1-1, with no clear D. Germline V CDR1 and CDR2: SGHDT, YYEEEE. V was cut by 2 bases and J by 3 bases, with 11 bases left in between. The CDR3 runs to 14 residues. The CDR3: CASSLPGIDTEAFF. The CDR3 nucleotides read TGTGCCAGCAGCTTACCGGGGATCGACACTGAAGCTTTCTTT. The whole variable domain, filled in from reference TRBV5-6 and TRBJ1-1, reads DAGVTQSPTHLIKTRGQQVTLRCSPKSGHDTVSWYQQALGQGPQFIFQYYEEEERQRGNFPDRFSGHQFPNYSSELNVNALLLGDSALYLCASSLPGIDTEAFFGQGTRLTVV.

This clone occurred a few times. The rearrangement joins TRBV6-1 to TRBJ1-6; D is uncertain. Germline V gene data show CDR1 as MNHNS and CDR2 as SASEGT. This CDR3 comprises 14 residues. V was shortened by 8 bases and J by 10 bases, with 18 bases between the two germline ends. CDR3 sequence reads: CASREVGSGSPLHF. The CDR3 bases are TGTGCCAGCCGCGAGGTGGGGTCGGGGTCACCCCTCCACTTT.

The chain joins TRBV6-4 to TRBJ2-1; tentatively, D is TRBD2 (7 bases). This CDR3 comprises 15 residues. Trimming took 6 bases from V and 6 from J, leaving 18 bases between them. Per germline, CDR1 MRHNA and CDR2 SNTAGT. CDR3 residues: CASRGGGADANEQFF. DNA of the CDR3: TGTGCCAGCAGAGGAGGGGGGGCCGATGCCAATGAGCAGTTCTTC.

This chain uses TRBV18 with TRBJ2-1; D unclear. The germline V and J ends were trimmed by 3 bases and 0 bases, with 9 bases remaining between them. Germline V gene data show CDR1 as KGHSH and CDR2 as LQKENI. This CDR3 has 15 residues. CDR3 protein: CASSPTLSSYNEQFF. In DNA form, the CDR3 reads TGTGCCAGCTCACCCACCCTGAGCTCCTACAATGAGCAGTTCTTC.

J is TRBJ1-2 and V is TRBV5-4; possible D gene TRBD1, 6 bases. Germline V gene sequence: CDR1 SGHNT, CDR2 YYREEE (reference sequence). The CDR3 sequence is 13 residues long. V was pared by 5 bases and J by 3 bases, with 11 bases between. This chain's CDR3 is CASRTGQHYGYTF. The CDR3 DNA reads as TGTGCCAGCAGGACTGGACAGCACTATGGCTACACCTTC.

This clone was observed a handful of times. The chain couples TRBV5-1 to TRBJ2-5; 9 nucleotides match TRBD1. The V gene end was trimmed by 4 bases and the J gene end by 4 bases; junction bases not matched to a gene: 11. The CDR3 covers 16 residues. CDR1 is SGHRS and CDR2 is YFSETQ in the germline V gene. CDR3: CASSRRPGQGTETQYF. CDR3 nucleotide sequence: TGCGCCAGCAGCAGAAGGCCGGGACAGGGAACAGAGACCCAGTACTTC.

The rearrangement uses TRBV4-3 and TRBJ1-2; D is possibly TRBD1 (6 bases). Germline assignment: CDR1 LGHNA and CDR2 YSLEER. V dropped 0 bases and J dropped 4 bases, with 12 bases sitting between them. This CDR3 has 15 amino acids. The CDR3 here is CASSQEGGASYGYTF. For the CDR3, the DNA is TGCGCCAGCAGCCAAGAAGGGGGGGCTAGCTATGGCTACACCTTC.

This clone came up many times. The genes are TRBV7-8 and TRBJ2-5; 12 nucleotides agree with TRBD2. Germline V gives CDR1 SGHVS, CDR2 FQNEAQ. Losses at the gene ends were 5 bases for V and 3 bases for J; bases not matched to a gene: 19. The CDR3 is 20 residues long. The CDR3 loop reads CASSPRRIGLAGKVKETQYF. The CDR3 bases are TGTGCCAGCAGCCCACGTCGGATAGGACTAGCGGGGAAAGTAAAAGAGACCCAGTACTTC.

The gene calls are TRBV11-2 and TRBJ2-7, with 7 bases matching TRBD1. CDR1 and CDR2 (germline): SGHAT, FQNNGV. The CDR3 totals 11 residues. The chain's CDR3 is CATGSSYEQYF. CDR3 in DNA: TGTGCGACAGGGAGCTCCTACGAGCAGTACTTC.

The chain couples TRBV19 to TRBJ2-2, with D uncertain. The CDR3 is made up of 15 amino acids. V was pared by 2 bases and J by 4 bases, with 11 bases between. The V gene's germline CDR1 is LNHDA and CDR2 SQIVND (reference sequence). CDR3 nucleotide sequence: TGTGCCAGTAGTATACAAGGGATGGGCACCGGGGAGCTGTTTTTT. This codes for CASSIQGMGTGELFF.

The chain couples TRBV29-1 to TRBJ2-1; TRBD2 might be the D (5 bases). Germline CDR1 and CDR2: SQVTM and ANQGSEA. The V and J ends lost 6 bases and 12 bases respectively, with 12 bases between them. This CDR3 comprises 10 residues. CDR3 region: CSVKIAGQFF. CDR3 sequence (DNA): TGCAGCGTAAAGATTGCGGGGCAGTTCTTC.

The chain uses TRBV12-5 and TRBJ2-5; D gene uncertain. The germline CDR1 and CDR2 sequences are LGHNT and FRNRAP. V was clipped by 3 bases and J by 5 bases, with 10 bases between them. CDR3 size: 13 residues. CDR3 DNA: TGTGCTAGTGGTTTAAGGCTCGAGGAGACCCAGTACTTC. It specifies CASGLRLEETQYF.

The genes are TRBV7-9 and TRBJ2-5; D is unresolved. Germline V CDR1 and CDR2: SEHNR, FQNEAQ (reference sequence). The CDR3 runs to 14 residues. V dropped 5 bases and J dropped 3 bases, with 13 bases sitting between them. The CDR3 region has the DNA TGTGCCAGCAGCACCCCGGTGGGGAAAGAGACCCAGTACTTC. It codes for CASSTPVGKETQYF. The full variable domain, rest sourced from reference TRBV7-9 and TRBJ2-5, is DTGVSQNPRHKITKRGQNVTFRCDPISEHNRLYWYRQTLGQGPEFLTYFQNEAQLEKSRLLSDRFSAERPKGSFSTLEIQRTEQGDSAMYLCASSTPVGKETQYFGPGTRLLVL.

In this sample, this clone turned up a few times. The chain joins TRBV20-1 to TRBJ2-2; no clear D. The CDR3 runs to 11 residues. Germline V gives CDR1 DFQATT, CDR2 SNEGSKA (reference sequence). V was trimmed by 5 bases and J by 8 bases, leaving 9 bases between them. DNA for the CDR3: TGCAGTGCTGGAAGAATAGGGGAGCTGTTTTTT. Protein sequence: CSAGRIGELFF.

V usage is TRBV27 and J usage is TRBJ1-4; the D is unclear. Germline CDR1 is MNHEY and CDR2 is SMNVEV (reference sequence). This CDR3 has 16 amino acids. V dropped 4 bases and J dropped 0 bases, with 12 bases sitting between them. CDR3 region: CASSSLPAATNEKLFF. The CDR3, as DNA: TGTGCCAGCAGTTCTCTCCCGGCTGCAACTAATGAAAAACTGTTTTTT.

The chain uses TRBV9 and TRBJ2-3; 12 positions agree with TRBD2. Germline V gene data show CDR1 as SGDLS and CDR2 as YYNGEE. This CDR3 is 16 amino acids long. The trim removed 5 bases at V and 2 bases at J, leaving 6 bases unmatched. The CDR3 DNA is TGTGCCAGCAGTCGGACTAGCGGGGTGATCACAGATACGCAGTATTTT. Its translation is CASSRTSGVITDTQYF.

The J gene is TRBJ1-2, the V gene TRBV27; TRBD1 is a possible D gene (5 bases). Deletions cut 5 bases from V and 5 bases from J, with 15 bases between. Germline CDR1 MNHEY, CDR2 SMNVEV (reference sequence). CDR3 length equals 14 residues. CDR3 nucleotides: TGTGCCAGCAGTCCAACGGGGCCGAGGTATGGCTACACCTTC. It is translated as CASSPTGPRYGYTF.

The chain links TRBV20-1 to TRBJ2-7; the match to TRBD2 covers 9 bases. CDR1 and CDR2 (germline): DFQATT, SNEGSKA (reference sequence). The CDR3 has 11 amino acids. The J segment lost 7 bases and the V segment lost 6 bases, leaving 4 bases of the junction unmatched. CDR3 in amino acids: CSAGLAWEQYF. Here the CDR3 DNA reads TGCAGTGCCGGACTAGCGTGGGAGCAGTACTTC.

The chain recombines TRBV2 with TRBJ2-3; 10 bases agree with TRBD2. Germline V lookup: CDR1 SNHLY, CDR2 FYNNEI. This CDR3 is built from 15 residues. With 7 bases clipped from V and 8 bases from J, the junction kept 12 bases outside the gene matches. CDR3 in DNA: TGTGCCAGCACCAGGGCTAGCGGGAGTTTTGTTACGCAGTATTTT. Its translation: CASTRASGSFVTQYF.

The chain has TRBV6-4 and TRBJ2-1, with D unclear. Trimming shortened V by 2 bases and J by 2 bases, and 7 bases separated the two germline ends. In germline, CDR1 is MRHNA, CDR2 SNTAGT. The CDR3 length is 14 residues. The CDR3 spells CASSDGPAYNEQFF. Here the CDR3 DNA reads TGTGCCAGCAGTGACGGGCCAGCCTACAATGAGCAGTTCTTC.

Concerning this clone: One junction end disagrees with the germline gene, perhaps due to a read error. This chain joins TRBV6-5 and TRBJ1-2; D remains unclear. Looked up from germline, CDR1 is MNHEY and CDR2 is SVGAGI. This CDR3 contains 16 residues. The CDR3 region is CAGSYSRWVGGYGYTF. CDR3 in DNA: TGTGCCGGCAGTTACTCGCGATGGGTAGGCGGTTATGGCTACACCTTC.

The V and J genes are TRBV5-1 and TRBJ2-5, with D possibly matching TRBD2 (6 bases). The CDR3 length is 15 residues. The germline V gene encodes CDR1 SGHRS and CDR2 YFSETQ. Trimming cost V 0 bases and J 5 bases, with 14 bases left between them. The CDR3 reads CASSLGEVIQETQYF. CDR3 coding DNA: TGCGCCAGCAGCTTGGGGGAGGTAATCCAGGAGACCCAGTACTTC.

This chain connects TRBV11-2 to TRBJ1-1; 10 bases align to TRBD1. This CDR3 spans 14 amino acids. The germline gives CDR1 SGHAT, CDR2 FQNNGV. V lost 3 bases to trimming and J lost 4 bases; unmatched junction nucleotides: 2. The DNA of the CDR3 is TGTGCCAGCAGCTTTAGACAGGGGGCCACTGAAGCTTTCTTT. It yields the protein CASSFRQGATEAFF.